Following are 9 T cell receptor beta chains from one sample sequenced in a study of cytomegalovirus exposure and HLA in healthy donors. The PCR had 60 Vbeta and 13 Jbeta primers. Using immunoSEQ multiplex PCR, the repertoire was profiled, and TCRdb retains in-frame clones only, with some absent. The sample contains roughly 140,000 clones, 82% of which appear only once. Specimen: PBMCs. The receptor set was obtained from a male donor in good health and CMV-seronegative.

This clone came up a few times. V is TRBV28 and J is TRBJ2-7; TRBD2 agrees at 11 bases. This CDR3 contains 13 residues. Trimming at V came to 8 bases and at J to 5 bases, leaving 5 bases not matched to a gene. Germline V gives CDR1 MDHEN, CDR2 SYDVKM. The CDR3 protein is CASVASGRNEQYF. The CDR3 DNA sequence: TGTGCCAGCGTCGCTAGCGGGAGGAACGAGCAGTACTTC.

This clone was picked up a small number of times. V and J are TRBV5-8 and TRBJ2-1, with 8 bases identical to TRBD1. Trimming cost V 0 bases and J 8 bases; bases outside gene matches: 13. Germline V lookup: CDR1 SGHTS, CDR2 YDEGEE. This CDR3 has 17 amino acids. The chain's CDR3 is CASSLGMTGDPGDEQFF. CDR3 bases: TGTGCCAGCAGCTTGGGAATGACAGGGGACCCCGGCGATGAGCAGTTCTTC.

The chain carries TRBV19 and TRBJ2-1; 8 bases match TRBD2. With V trimmed by 7 bases and J by 0 bases, 5 bases remained unmatched. The CDR3 is 15 amino acids. Germline V gene sequence: CDR1 LNHDA, CDR2 SQIVND (reference sequence). For the CDR3, the DNA is TGTGCCAGTACCCCAAGCGGGAGCTCCTACAATGAGCAGTTCTTC. Protein sequence: CASTPSGSSYNEQFF.

A few counts support this clone. The chain has TRBV5-1 and TRBJ2-7; no clear D. The CDR3 spans 13 residues. The V end was cut by 0 bases, the J end by 3 bases, with 7 bases between. In germline, CDR1 is SGHRS, CDR2 YFSETQ. In nucleotides, the CDR3 is TGCGCCAGCAGCTTGGGAACATTCTACGAGCAGTACTTC. It specifies CASSLGTFYEQYF.

The genes are TRBV7-9 and TRBJ2-7, with 7 bases identical to TRBD2. There are 14 residues in the CDR3. Losses at the gene ends were 11 bases for V and 5 bases for J; bases not matched to a gene: 15. Germline assignment: CDR1 SEHNR and CDR2 FQNEAQ (reference sequence). The CDR3 nucleotides are TGTGCCGGGGGTACGGGCGGGAGCATGGACGAGCAGTACTTC. It translates to CAGGTGGSMDEQYF.

The V and J genes are TRBV4-3 and TRBJ2-7, with 7 bases lining up with TRBD2. Germline lookup yields CDR1 LGHNA and CDR2 YSLEER. With 1 base clipped from V and 3 bases from J, the junction kept 12 bases outside the gene matches. The CDR3 has 17 residues. The CDR3, as DNA: TGCGCCAGCAGCCAAGGGGGGGAGGGACGGGACTACTACGAGCAGTACTTC. Protein product: CASSQGGEGRDYYEQYF.

In this sample, this clone turned up a few times. The chain uses TRBV5-1 and TRBJ2-3; TRBD2 agrees at 13 bases. The CDR3 is 17 amino acids. CDR1 SGHRS and CDR2 YFSETQ come from the germline V gene. V lost 0 bases, J lost 2 bases, and 3 bases stayed unmatched. CDR3 nucleotides: TGCGCCAGCAGCTTGGCCGGGACTAGCGGGACCACAGATACGCAGTATTTT. Encoded protein: CASSLAGTSGTTDTQYF.

CDR3 amino acids: CASSQAASGDQETQYF. The CDR3 coding sequence is TGCGCCAGCAGCCAAGCAGCCAGCGGGGACCAAGAGACCCAGTACTTC. V and J are TRBV4-3 and TRBJ2-5; 7 bases align to TRBD2. The CDR3 is 16 residues long. V was pared by 1 base and J by 0 bases, with 5 bases of the junction left unmatched. Germline CDR1 and CDR2: LGHNA and YSLEER.

This clone was observed a handful of times. The rearrangement links TRBV11-3 to TRBJ2-1; the match to TRBD2 covers 8 bases. V gave up 1 base and J gave up 7 bases; unmatched junction bases: 9. Germline V CDR1 and CDR2: SGHNT, YENEEA. The CDR3 consists of 16 residues. CDR3 protein: CASSLGVSSGLNEQFF. The CDR3 DNA sequence: TGTGCCAGCAGCTTAGGAGTGTCTAGCGGGTTGAATGAGCAGTTCTTC.